This entry lists 19 T cell receptor beta chains sequenced from one sample in a study of T cell responses to AZD1222 COVID-19 vaccine (dated by TCRdb to the early 2020s). Taken with the paper, the label for time point translates to: about 28 days (+/-7) after the second vaccine dose. Preparation of the library involved the immunoSEQ multiplex PCR assay. TCRdb re-hosts the immuneACCESS table, in-frame sequences only. Its copies lack some clones; in the studies checked, an unresolved V gene accounts for under half of them, and the cause for the rest is not known. This sample is represented by some 140,000 clones; approximately 90% of them were singletons. Of the sample, around 9.5% falls within the top ten clones. Sequencing was performed on peripheral blood, taken 28 days after the second AZD1222 dose. All receptors come from an adult who received the AZD1222 COVID-19 vaccine.

This clone was detected only once. This chain joins TRBV11-3 and TRBJ2-7, with D possibly called TRBD1 or TRBD2 (5 bases each). The V gene lost 1 base and the J gene lost 6 bases, with 16 bases spanning the gap. This CDR3 contains 15 residues. CDR1 is SGHNT and CDR2 is YENEEA in the germline V gene. Here the CDR3 reads CASSLGGGGRLEQYF. CDR3 DNA sequence: TGTGCCAGCAGCTTAGGAGGTGGGGGTCGACTCGAGCAGTACTTC.

The CDR3 loop reads CATGAGGTNIQYF. DNA for the CDR3: TGTGCCACAGGGGCGGGGGGGACGAACATTCAGTACTTC. The rearrangement joins TRBV6-5 to TRBJ2-4, with 9 bases lining up with TRBD2. V gave up 10 bases and J gave up 7 bases; unmatched junction bases: 8. This CDR3 comprises 13 residues. The germline gives CDR1 MNHEY, CDR2 SVGAGI.

The chain couples TRBV4-3 to TRBJ2-1; 10 bases fit TRBD2. The V gene end was trimmed by 4 bases and the J gene end by 4 bases; junction bases not matched to a gene: 7. Germline loops: CDR1 LGHNA, CDR2 YSLEER. This CDR3 has 16 amino acids. DNA for the CDR3: TGCGCCAGCAGCCGAGCACTAGCGGGGAATTACAATGAGCAGTTCTTC. As protein: CASSRALAGNYNEQFF.

The chain is built from TRBV2 and TRBJ2-7; 9 nucleotides line up with TRBD1. Germline lookup yields CDR1 SNHLY and CDR2 FYNNEI. With 7 bases clipped from V and 4 bases from J, the junction kept 5 bases outside the gene matches. The CDR3 spans 13 residues. In DNA, the CDR3 is TGTGCCAGCAATACAGGGGGCGCTTACGAGCAGTACTTC. Its protein product is CASNTGGAYEQYF.

The chain links TRBV5-1 to TRBJ2-5; D unclear. The CDR3 extends over 15 amino acids. Germline lookup yields CDR1 SGHRS and CDR2 YFSETQ. Trimming stripped 0 bases from V and 1 base from J, with 10 bases between. CDR3 in DNA: TGCGCCAGCAGCTTGGGGCAGTCAGTCCAAGAGACCCAGTACTTC. This gives the protein CASSLGQSVQETQYF. Drawing the rest from reference TRBV5-1 and TRBJ2-5, the complete variable domain is KAGVTQTPRYLIKTRGQQVTLSCSPISGHRSVSWYQQTPGQGLQFLFEYFSETQRNKGNFPGRFSGRQFSNSRSEMNVSTLELGDSALYLCASSLGQSVQETQYFGPGTRLLVL.

This clone was detected once. The J gene is TRBJ1-4, the V gene TRBV9; possibly TRBD1 for D (6 bases). Trimming removed 0 bases from V and 5 bases from J, with 14 bases in between. Germline CDR1 reads SGDLS; CDR2 reads YYNGEE. CDR3 length: 16 amino acids. The CDR3 coding sequence is TGTGCCAGCAGCGTAGGTACAGGGTCCTCAAATGAAAAACTGTTTTTT. As protein: CASSVGTGSSNEKLFF.

DNA for the CDR3: TGTGCCAGGGTAGACGCGAAGGGGGGGGCTAATGAAAAACTGTTTTTT. This translates into CARVDAKGGANEKLFF. The chain uses TRBV25-1 and TRBJ1-4, with D possibly TRBD1 on 6 matching bases. The V end lost 9 bases, the J end lost 3 bases, and 20 bases lay between the germline ends. CDR3 length: 16 residues. The germline V gene encodes CDR1 MGHDK and CDR2 SYGVNS.

Concerning this clone: The same CDR3 arises from other DNA sequences in this sample as well. The rearrangement joins TRBV5-1 to TRBJ2-1; TRBD2 aligns across 7 bases. This CDR3 region has 15 residues. Germline values: CDR1 SGHRS, CDR2 YFSETQ. The trim removed 0 bases at V and 4 bases at J, leaving 4 bases unmatched. The CDR3 here is CASSLEGGQYNEQFF. In DNA, the CDR3 is TGCGCCAGCAGCTTGGAGGGAGGGCAATACAATGAGCAGTTCTTC. Using reference TRBV5-1 and TRBJ2-1 for the parts outside the CDR3, the full variable domain is KAGVTQTPRYLIKTRGQQVTLSCSPISGHRSVSWYQQTPGQGLQFLFEYFSETQRNKGNFPGRFSGRQFSNSRSEMNVSTLELGDSALYLCASSLEGGQYNEQFFGPGTRLTVL.

This sequence joins TRBV18 and TRBJ1-4; 7 positions match TRBD1. Germline-derived CDR1 and CDR2 are KGHSH and LQKENI. V was pared by 3 bases and J by 6 bases, with 7 bases of the junction left unmatched. The CDR3 extends over 15 amino acids. The DNA for the CDR3 is TGTGCCAGCTCACCGCGGGCCGGGACAGATGAAAAACTGTTTTTT. Translating gives CASSPRAGTDEKLFF. The variable domain in full, with the rest retrieved from reference TRBV18 and TRBJ1-4, is NAGVMQNPRHLVRRRGQEARLRCSPMKGHSHVYWYRQLPEEGLKFMVYLQKENIIDESGMPKERFSAEFPKEGPSILRIQQVVRGDSAAYFCASSPRAGTDEKLFFGSGTQLSVL.

The chain couples TRBV5-1 to TRBJ2-6; D ambiguous. Germline V gene data show CDR1 as SGHRS and CDR2 as YFSETQ. The V end was cut by 0 bases, the J end by 0 bases, with 4 bases between. The CDR3 extends over 15 amino acids. Here the CDR3 reads CASSLDSSGANVLTF. CDR3 bases: TGCGCCAGCAGCTTGGACAGCTCTGGGGCCAACGTCCTGACTTTC.

This sequence joins TRBV25-1 and TRBJ2-7; TRBD2 might be the D (6 bases). Germline V gives CDR1 MGHDK, CDR2 SYGVNS. V was trimmed by 2 bases and J by 2 bases, leaving 7 bases between them. The CDR3 spans 13 residues. The CDR3 bases are TGTGCCAGCAGTGAAGGAGGGCCCTACGAGCAGTACTTC. Protein: CASSEGGPYEQYF.

V gene TRBV2 combines with J gene TRBJ2-5; a possible D gene is TRBD1 (5 bases). There are 12 residues in the CDR3. V was clipped by 6 bases and J by 4 bases, with 9 bases between them. The germline V gene has CDR1 SNHLY and CDR2 FYNNEI. CDR3 DNA sequence: TGTGCCAGCAGGTACACAGGAGAGACCCAGTACTTC. This gives the protein CASRYTGETQYF. The full variable domain, completed using reference TRBV2 and TRBJ2-5, is EPEVTQTPSHQVTQMGQEVILRCVPISNHLYFYWYRQILGQKVEFLVSFYNNEISEKSEIFDDQFSVERPDGSNFTLKIRSTKLEDSAMYFCASRYTGETQYFGPGTRLLVL.

J is TRBJ1-1 and V is TRBV9; the D gene is possibly TRBD1 (6 bases). The CDR3 is 16 amino acids. Trimming stripped 4 bases from V and 3 bases from J, with 19 bases between. CDR1 and CDR2 from the germline V gene are SGDLS and YYNGEE. The CDR3 nucleotides read TGTGCCAGCAGCCCATTCGGGGGGCGGTGGTACACTGAAGCTTTCTTT. Encoded protein: CASSPFGGRWYTEAFF.

The chain employs TRBV2 and TRBJ1-2, with TRBD1 identical over 8 bases. Germline CDR1 is SNHLY and CDR2 is FYNNEI. Germline trimming cut 3 bases from V and 8 bases from J; bases unmatched to any gene: 5. The CDR3 runs to 13 residues. The CDR3 spells CASSDQGAQGYTF. The CDR3, as DNA: TGTGCCAGCAGTGACCAGGGGGCTCAAGGCTACACCTTC.

This sequence joins TRBV19 and TRBJ1-1, with D maybe TRBD1 (5 bases). CDR1 and CDR2 from the germline V gene are LNHDA and SQIVND (reference sequence). Between the trimmed V and J ends, which lost 5 bases and 8 bases, there was a span of 24 bases. The CDR3 is 16 amino acids. The DNA for the CDR3 is TGTGCCAGTAGTTCGGATTGGCAGGGTGGGGCCTTGGAAGCTTTCTTT. Encoded protein: CASSSDWQGGALEAFF. The whole variable domain, remainder taken from reference TRBV19 and TRBJ1-1, is DGGITQSPKYLFRKEGQNVTLSCEQNLNHDAMYWYRQDPGQGLRLIYYSQIVNDFQKGDIAEGYSVSREKKESFPLTVTSAQKNPTAFYLCASSSDWQGGALEAFFGQGTRLTVV.

The chain links TRBV28 to TRBJ1-2; the D is unclear. The V end lost 3 bases, the J end lost 8 bases, and 16 bases lay between the germline ends. The CDR3 covers 14 residues. Germline V CDR1 and CDR2: MDHEN, SYDVKM. CDR3 protein: CASSFLTERGGYTF. As DNA, the CDR3 is TGTGCCAGCAGTTTTTTGACGGAAAGAGGCGGCTACACCTTC.

In DNA form, the CDR3 reads TGTGCCAGTAGTATAAGCGGGAGGCCCTACGAGCAGTACTTC. The encoded protein is CASSISGRPYEQYF. V and J are TRBV19 and TRBJ2-7; TRBD2 aligns across 9 bases. The germline V gene encodes CDR1 LNHDA and CDR2 SQIVND (reference sequence). This CDR3 spans 14 amino acids. With 2 bases clipped from V and 2 bases from J, the junction kept 1 base outside the gene matches.

The CDR3 region has the DNA TGTGCCAGCAGTCCCTGGCTTAGGGCAGGGCGCTCTGGAAACACCATATATTTT. Translating gives CASSPWLRAGRSGNTIYF. The genes are TRBV28 and TRBJ1-3; D is perhaps TRBD1 (5 bases). Germline CDR1 reads MDHEN; CDR2 reads SYDVKM. V dropped 5 bases and J dropped 0 bases, with 20 bases sitting between them. The CDR3 has 18 residues. Looking up the rest from reference TRBV28 and TRBJ1-3 gives the full variable domain: DVKVTQSSRYLVKRTGEKVFLECVQDMDHENMFWYRQDPGLGLRLIYFSYDVKMKEKGDIPEGYSVSREKKERFSLILESASTNQTSMYLCASSPWLRAGRSGNTIYFGEGSWLTVV.

The chain links TRBV25-1 to TRBJ1-4; D perhaps matches TRBD1 (5 bases). Deletions cut 1 base from V and 5 bases from J, with 8 bases between. The CDR3 is made up of 14 amino acids. In germline, CDR1 is MGHDK, CDR2 SYGVNS. Written as DNA, the CDR3 is TGTGCCAGCAGTGAATGGAGGGGAAATGAAAAACTGTTTTTT. It yields the protein CASSEWRGNEKLFF.